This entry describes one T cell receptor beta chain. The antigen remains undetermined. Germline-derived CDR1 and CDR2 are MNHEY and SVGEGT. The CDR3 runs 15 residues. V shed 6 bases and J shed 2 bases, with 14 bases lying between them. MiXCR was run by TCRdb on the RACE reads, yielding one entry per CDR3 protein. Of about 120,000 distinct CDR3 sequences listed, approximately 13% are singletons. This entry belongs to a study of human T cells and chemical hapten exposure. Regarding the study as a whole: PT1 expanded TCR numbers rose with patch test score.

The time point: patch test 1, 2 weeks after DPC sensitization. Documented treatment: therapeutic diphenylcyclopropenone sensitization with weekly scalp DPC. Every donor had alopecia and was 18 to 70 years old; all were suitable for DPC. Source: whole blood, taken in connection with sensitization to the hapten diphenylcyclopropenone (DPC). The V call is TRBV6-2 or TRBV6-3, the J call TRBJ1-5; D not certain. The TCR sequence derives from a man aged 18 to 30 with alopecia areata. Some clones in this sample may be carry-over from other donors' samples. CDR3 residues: CASSASREGNQPQHF. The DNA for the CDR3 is TGTGCCAGCAGCGCTTCGAGGGAGGGCAATCAGCCCCAGCATTTT.